These 18 T cell receptor beta chains were all obtained from the same sample, sequenced in a study of CD8+CD57+ T cells in acquired aplastic anemia. Individuals selected for sequencing had exhibited CD8+CD57+ cell expansion on flow cytometry. The template used for profiling TCR beta VDJ and CDR3 was genomic DNA. TCRdb itself ran the reads through MiXCR, one entry per CDR3 protein. The table shows around 430,000 distinct CDR3 sequences, with over 25% occurring only once. Sequencing was carried out using sorted CD4+, CD8+, or CD8+CD57+ T cells (not recorded which) from PBMCs. These receptors originate from a human donor with aplastic anemia.

This clonotype showed up just a few times. V usage is TRBV19 and J usage is TRBJ1-2; D is perhaps TRBD1 (5 bases). CDR1 and CDR2 (germline): LNHDA, SQIVND (reference sequence). The CDR3 extends over 12 amino acids. Trimming removed 11 bases from V and 1 base from J, with 11 bases in between. CDR3 residues: CAWEQDNYGYTF. Here the CDR3 DNA reads TGTGCCTGGGAACAGGATAACTATGGCTACACCTTC.

This clonotype occurred many times. The rearrangement links TRBV7-2 to TRBJ1-1; D is undetermined. The CDR3 sequence is 13 residues long. Germline V CDR1 and CDR2: SGHTA, FQGNSA. The germline V and J ends were trimmed by 5 bases and 5 bases, with 12 bases remaining between them. The CDR3 protein is CASSEETATEAFF. In DNA form, the CDR3 reads TGTGCCAGCAGCGAAGAAACAGCTACTGAAGCTTTCTTT.

This clonotype occurred many times. The rearrangement joins TRBV9 to TRBJ1-6; D call uncertain. Per germline, CDR1 SGDLS and CDR2 YYNGEE. The germline V and J ends were trimmed by 2 bases and 6 bases, with 0 bases remaining between them. This CDR3 is built from 11 residues. CDR3 amino acids: CASSVNSPLHF. CDR3 DNA: TGTGCCAGCAGCGTTAATTCACCCCTCCACTTT.

This clonotype was seen ten or more times. The chain has TRBV2 and TRBJ1-2, with 7 bases identical to TRBD1. The germline V gene encodes CDR1 SNHLY and CDR2 FYNNEI. This CDR3 is built from 16 residues. V trimming: 6 bases; J trimming: 2 bases; junction bases outside the gene matches: 12. The CDR3 sequence: CASSQDRLPANYGYTF. DNA of the CDR3: TGTGCCAGCAGCCAGGACAGGTTGCCGGCGAACTATGGCTACACCTTC.

The chain carries TRBV7-8 and TRBJ2-3; no clear D gene. CDR1 and CDR2 from the germline V gene are SGHVS and FQNEAQ. Trimming took 6 bases from V and 1 from J, leaving 14 bases between them. This CDR3 contains 15 residues. CDR3 DNA: TGTGCCAGCAGTCCGCAAGTTGGGGGCACAGATACGCAGTATTTT. Its translation is CASSPQVGGTDTQYF.

This clonotype was counted at least ten times. The V call is TRBV2, the J call TRBJ2-5, with 10 bases aligning to TRBD2. The CDR3 has 13 residues. The germline gives CDR1 SNHLY, CDR2 FYNNEI. V dropped 11 bases and J dropped 5; count of bases not matched to a gene: 8. CDR3 in amino acids: CAVQAGGLETQYF. In nucleotides, the CDR3 is TGTGCCGTCCAAGCGGGAGGGCTGGAGACCCAGTACTTC.

The chain carries TRBV2 and TRBJ2-7; the match to TRBD1 covers 7 bases. J was trimmed by 7 bases and V by 5 bases; bases with no gene match: 8. Germline V lookup: CDR1 SNHLY, CDR2 FYNNEI. This CDR3 region has 13 residues. The CDR3 loop reads CASSRDSLGEQYV. CDR3 coding DNA: TGTGCCAGCAGTCGGGACAGCTTGGGGGAGCAGTACGTC.

In its sample, this clonotype was seen once. Compared with germline, one end of the junction differs, possibly owing to a read error. The chain employs TRBV9 and TRBJ1-2; D is ambiguous. CDR3 size: 13 residues. Germline CDR1 reads SGDLS; CDR2 reads YYNGEE. The CDR3 protein is CASIVSVDYGYTF. The CDR3 DNA reads TGTGCCAGCATCGTATCAGTTGACTATGGCTACACCTTC. Filled out from reference TRBV9 and TRBJ1-2, the complete variable domain reads DSGVTQTPKHLITATGQRVTLRCSPRSGDLSVYWYQQSLDQGLQFLIQYYNGEERAKGNILERFSAQQFPDLHSELNLSSLELGDSALYFCASIVSVDYGYTFGSGTRLTVV.

The CDR3 here is CASSQENGSNVLTF. The CDR3 nucleotides are TGTGCCAGCAGCCAGGAAAACGGGTCCAACGTCCTGACTTTC. The V gene is TRBV4-2, the J gene TRBJ2-6; D remains unclear. Trimming removed 3 bases at V and 8 bases at J, with 11 bases between. CDR1 and CDR2 from the germline V gene are LGHNA and YNFKEQ. CDR3 length: 14 amino acids.

Regarding this clonotype: The missing conserved phenylalanine or tryptophan at the end of this CDR3 makes a read error likely. The V call is TRBV7-2, the J call TRBJ2-2; weak D call: TRBD1 (5 bases). Germline V gene sequence: CDR1 SGHTA, CDR2 FQGNSA. V was clipped by 5 bases and J by 5 bases, with 9 bases between them. This CDR3 is built from 13 residues. This CDR3 is CASSPQGTGELFL. The DNA of the CDR3 is TGTGCCAGCAGCCCCCAGGGAACCGGGGAGCTGTTTTTG.

The chain is built from TRBV5-1 and TRBJ2-5; TRBD2 matches at 15 bases. Germline V gene lookup returns CDR1 SGHRS and CDR2 YFSETQ. V dropped 2 bases and J dropped 7; count of bases not matched to a gene: 6. The CDR3 covers 16 residues. Written as DNA, the CDR3 is TGCGCCAGCAGCTTTAGGACTAGCGGGGGGGCAGTGACCCAGTACTTC. Protein product: CASSFRTSGGAVTQYF.

This clonotype was detected ten times or more. The chain has TRBV15 and TRBJ1-4, with D tentatively TRBD1 (5 bases). Trimming shortened V by 3 bases and J by 8 bases, and 19 bases separated the two germline ends. The CDR3 runs to 16 residues. CDR1 and CDR2 from the germline V gene are LNHNV and YYDKDF (reference sequence). The CDR3 loop reads CATSSGRTSLVEKLFF. The CDR3 DNA reads TGTGCCACCAGCAGTGGCAGGACATCCCTGGTCGAAAAACTGTTTTTT.

V and J are TRBV20-1 and TRBJ2-7, with a tentative D call TRBD1 (5 bases). This CDR3 comprises 12 residues. V lost 3 bases, J lost 2 bases, and 8 bases lay in between. Per the germline V gene, CDR1 is DFQATT and CDR2 is SNEGSKA (reference sequence). The CDR3 DNA follows: TGCAGTGCTAGCAGGGTCCCCTACGAGCAGTACTTC. This sequence encodes CSASRVPYEQYF.

The genes are TRBV5-8 and TRBJ1-5; D is unclear. CDR3 length: 14 amino acids. The V and J ends lost 1 base and 1 base respectively, with 6 bases between them. Per germline, CDR1 SGHTS and CDR2 YDEGEE. The CDR3: CASSLRASNQPQHF. CDR3 nucleotides: TGTGCCAGCAGCTTGAGGGCAAGCAATCAGCCCCAGCATTTT.

This clonotype was counted ten times or more. The chain uses TRBV10-2 and TRBJ2-3; 11 bases agree with TRBD2. Germline V gene sequence: CDR1 WSHSY, CDR2 SAAADI. The J segment lost 1 base and the V segment lost 6 bases, leaving 9 bases of the junction unmatched. The CDR3 contains 17 residues. The CDR3 sequence: CASSGETSGTGTDTQYF. CDR3 coding DNA: TGCGCCAGCAGCGGGGAGACTAGCGGGACGGGCACAGATACGCAGTATTTT.

V usage is TRBV4-3 and J usage is TRBJ2-5, with D perhaps TRBD1 or TRBD2 (7 bases each). Germline V gives CDR1 LGHNA, CDR2 YSLEER. V lost 2 bases and J lost 3, with 10 bases in between. There are 14 residues in the CDR3. The DNA for the CDR3 is TGCGCCAGCAGCCAACAGGGGGGGGAAGAGACCCAGTACTTC. This encodes CASSQQGGEETQYF.

This clonotype was recorded at least ten times. The chain links TRBV19 to TRBJ1-6, with 7 positions matching TRBD1. Per the germline V gene, CDR1 is LNHDA and CDR2 is SQIVND (reference sequence). Trimming removed 3 bases from V and 10 bases from J; junction bases left unmatched: 15. CDR3 length: 17 residues. CDR3 bases: TGTGCCAGTAGTATTCCTCGACAGGGTCTTACCCGGTCACCCCTCCACTTT. It specifies CASSIPRQGLTRSPLHF. The full variable domain, completed using reference TRBV19 and TRBJ1-6, is DGGITQSPKYLFRKEGQNVTLSCEQNLNHDAMYWYRQDPGQGLRLIYYSQIVNDFQKGDIAEGYSVSREKKESFPLTVTSAQKNPTAFYLCASSIPRQGLTRSPLHFGNGTRLTVT.

This clonotype was counted between two and nine times. Being one base from a much bigger clone, this may be a read error. The chain links TRBV7-9 to TRBJ2-7, with D uncertain. The CDR3 has 13 amino acids. Germline V CDR1 and CDR2: SEHNR, FQNEAQ (reference sequence). The CDR3 nucleotides read TGTGCCAGCAGCTTCCCTGGCACCTACGGGCAGTACTTC. It specifies CASSFPGTYGQYF.